The clone carrying this TCR beta chain was found many times. The antigen is undetermined. The library was made from cDNA and included unique molecular identifiers. TCRdb re-derived calls from the PCR reads in MiXCR, one entry per CDR3 protein. The sample lists around 260,000 distinct CDR3 sequences; 35% to 45% were seen once. This entry is derived from a study of post-analysis software for immune sequencing data. Across the study: As for disease course, relapsing-remitting, secondary progressive and progressive-relapsing multiple sclerosis were all included. Study-wide findings and caveats: Patients had higher frequencies than controls of five TRBV segments, including TRBV5-6, TRBV5-1 and TRBV20-1.

V lost 5 bases to trimming and J lost 6 bases, with 10 bases between them. This CDR3 region has 12 residues. Germline V CDR1 and CDR2: SGHVS, FQNEAQ. This TCR derives from a girl between 10 and 17 years old with multiple sclerosis. Sequenced input: blood. V and J are TRBV7-8 and TRBJ1-1; a possible D gene is TRBD1 (6 bases). CDR3 sequence reads: CASSAAGAEAFF. DNA of the CDR3: TGTGCCAGCAGCGCGGCAGGGGCTGAAGCTTTCTTT.